This TCR beta chain was documented in a study of T cells in localized non-small cell lung cancer. Points from the study as a whole: Blood T cell density predicted longer survival; adjacent-lung clonality, shorter. Adjacent lung was found to contain a median approximately 50 of the top 100 tumor clones. Heterogeneity remains possible, as sequencing covered one tumor region only. Uninvolved adjacent lung showed peak T cell clonality, exceeding tumor.

Only in-frame clones appear in the TCRdb table, and some are missing; sequencing was by immunoSEQ multiplex PCR. The table has about 74,000 clones, roughly 80% seen once. Germline V CDR1 and CDR2: LNHNV, YYDKDF (reference sequence). V shed 1 base and J 5 bases; nucleotides not matched to a gene: 6. The CDR3 length is 16 residues. Regarding this clone: Its target is not known.

The chain is built from TRBV15 and TRBJ2-5, with TRBD2 identical over 11 bases. The material sequenced was peripheral blood, taken before any cancer treatment. The sequence was collected from a female donor over 55 with stage I lung adenocarcinoma. CDR3 DNA sequence: TGTGCCACCAGCAGAGTAGCGGGAGGGCCCTCGGAGACCCAGTACTTC. Translated, it gives CATSRVAGGPSETQYF.